A single sample is the source of the 5 T cell receptor beta chains below, sequenced in a study of blood T cell repertoires in COVID-19. Clones were read by immunoSEQ multiplex PCR, and TCRdb kept only the in-frame ones, dropping some. The table shows fewer than 200,000 clones, with around 83% occurring only once. Input material: PBMCs or T cells enriched from blood (not recorded which). The source is a woman aged 45 to 65 in a cohort exposed to, infected with or recovered from COVID-19 (not recorded which).

The chain employs TRBV7-6 and TRBJ1-2; D remains ambiguous. Trimming cost V 1 base and J 3 bases, with 15 bases left between them. Germline V gene lookup returns CDR1 SGHVS and CDR2 FNYEAQ. The CDR3 spans 16 residues. CDR3 in DNA: TGTGCCAGCAGCTTAGTAGAGGGCACCTCTCACTATGGCTACACCTTC. This gives the protein CASSLVEGTSHYGYTF.

This clone has just a few counts. This sequence joins TRBV7-6 and TRBJ2-1; 9 positions agree with TRBD1. Per the germline V gene, CDR1 is SGHVS and CDR2 is FNYEAQ. Trimming took 2 bases from V and 6 from J; bases not matched to a gene: 11. There are 17 residues in the CDR3. CDR3 region: CASSLLYRGQGRNEQFF. For the CDR3, the DNA is TGTGCCAGCAGCTTACTATACCGGGGACAGGGACGCAATGAGCAGTTCTTC. Combining the CDR3 with reference TRBV7-6 and TRBJ2-1 gives the whole variable domain GAGVSQSPRYKVTKRGQDVALRCDPISGHVSLYWYRQALGQGPEFLTYFNYEAQQDKSGLPNDRFSAERPEGSISTLTIQRTEQRDSAMYRCASSLLYRGQGRNEQFFGPGTRLTVL.

The rearrangement joins TRBV28 to TRBJ2-5; D gene unclear. Trimming left V 2 bases short and J 5 bases short, with 3 bases between. Germline CDR1 reads MDHEN; CDR2 reads SYDVKM. The CDR3 spans 11 residues. The CDR3 nucleotides read TGTGCCAGCAGTTTAAGCGAGACCCAGTACTTC. Amino acid sequence: CASSLSETQYF.

The chain has TRBV19 and TRBJ2-6; TRBD2 agrees at 8 bases. Germline V gene data show CDR1 as LNHDA and CDR2 as SQIVND (reference sequence). The CDR3 loop spans 15 amino acids. The J segment lost 2 bases and the V segment lost 7 bases, leaving 4 bases of the junction unmatched. The CDR3: CASTKLAAGANVLTF. The CDR3 DNA reads TGTGCCAGTACCAAACTAGCGGCTGGGGCCAACGTCCTGACTTTC.

The chain recombines TRBV5-5 with TRBJ2-7, with 7 bases fitting TRBD2. The trim removed 2 bases at V and 5 bases at J, leaving 10 bases unmatched. The CDR3 totals 15 residues. Germline CDR1 SGHKS, CDR2 YYEKEE (reference sequence). The CDR3 sequence is CASSFSAGVRNEQYF. The CDR3 coding sequence is TGTGCCAGCAGCTTTTCGGCGGGAGTTAGGAACGAGCAGTACTTC.